The next 4 T cell receptor beta chains were all read from a single sample in a study of technical replicates of blood from several donors. Some clones are missing from TCRdb's copy, which holds only in-frame ones; the method was immunoSEQ multiplex PCR. Of fewer than 70,000 clones in the sample, roughly 90% were seen once. Material for sequencing was PBMCs. These TCRs come from a human donor in good health. Some clones in this sample may be carry-over from other donors' samples.

V is TRBV5-8 and J is TRBJ1-2; 8 bases are shared with TRBD1. In germline, CDR1 is SGHTS, CDR2 YDEGEE. This CDR3 spans 15 amino acids. Trimming removed 4 bases from V and 2 bases from J; junction bases left unmatched: 7. CDR3 nucleotides: TGTGCCAGCAGCCACCGGACAGGGTTGAACTATGGCTACACCTTC. Protein sequence: CASSHRTGLNYGYTF.

Of note for this clone: An end of the junction does not agree with germline; a read error may underlie this. CDR3 nucleotide sequence: TGTGCCAGCAGCTCAACTCCGGGGGGGTTCGACTACGGCTACACCTTC. It specifies CASSSTPGGFDYGYTF. The V gene is TRBV7-2, the J gene TRBJ1-2; perhaps TRBD1 as D (5 bases). The germline CDR1 and CDR2 sequences are SGHTA and FQGNSA. The CDR3 totals 16 residues.

The V gene is TRBV7-2, the J gene TRBJ2-1; D possibly corresponds to TRBD1 (5 bases). The germline CDR1 and CDR2 sequences are SGHTA and FQGNSA. CDR3 length: 15 residues. With 0 bases removed from V and 9 bases from J, the gap between germline ends came to 15 bases. For the CDR3, the DNA is TGTGCCAGCAGCTTAGCCCCACTCCTCCAGGGTGAGCAGTTCTTC. It codes for CASSLAPLLQGEQFF.

The chain combines TRBV15 with TRBJ1-2; D remains unclear. Germline V lookup: CDR1 LNHNV, CDR2 YYDKDF (reference sequence). Trimming pared 6 bases from V and 2 bases from J, leaving 10 bases between. The CDR3 has 13 residues. The CDR3 DNA is TGTGCCACCAGACCGGGCGGGAACTATGGCTACACCTTC. Its translation: CATRPGGNYGYTF.